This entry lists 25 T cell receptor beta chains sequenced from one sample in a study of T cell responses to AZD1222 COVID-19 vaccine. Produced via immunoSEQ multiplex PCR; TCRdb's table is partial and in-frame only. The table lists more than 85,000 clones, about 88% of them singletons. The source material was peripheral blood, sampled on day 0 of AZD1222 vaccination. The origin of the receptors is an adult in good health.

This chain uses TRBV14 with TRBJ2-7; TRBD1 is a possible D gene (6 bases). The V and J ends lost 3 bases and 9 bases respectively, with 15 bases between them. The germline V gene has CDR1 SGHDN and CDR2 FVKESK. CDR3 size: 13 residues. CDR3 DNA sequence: TGTGCCAGCAGCCAGGACCGACAGGTTGGGCAGTACTTC. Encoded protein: CASSQDRQVGQYF.

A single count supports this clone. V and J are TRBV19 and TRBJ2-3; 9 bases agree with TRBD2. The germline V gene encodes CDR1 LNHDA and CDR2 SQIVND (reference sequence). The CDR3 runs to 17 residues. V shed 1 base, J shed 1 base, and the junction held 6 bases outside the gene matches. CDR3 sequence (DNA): TGTGCCAGTAGTATAGGGGGTAGCGGGAGTGGCACAGATACGCAGTATTTT. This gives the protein CASSIGGSGSGTDTQYF. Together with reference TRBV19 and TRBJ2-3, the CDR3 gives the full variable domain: DGGITQSPKYLFRKEGQNVTLSCEQNLNHDAMYWYRQDPGQGLRLIYYSQIVNDFQKGDIAEGYSVSREKKESFPLTVTSAQKNPTAFYLCASSIGGSGSGTDTQYFGPGTRLTVL.

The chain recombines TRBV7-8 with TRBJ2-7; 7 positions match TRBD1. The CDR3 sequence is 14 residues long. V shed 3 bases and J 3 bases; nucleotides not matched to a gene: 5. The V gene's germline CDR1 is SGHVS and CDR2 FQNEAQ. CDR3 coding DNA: TGTGCCAGCAGCTTCGCGACAGGGAACTACGAGCAGTACTTC. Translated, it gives CASSFATGNYEQYF.

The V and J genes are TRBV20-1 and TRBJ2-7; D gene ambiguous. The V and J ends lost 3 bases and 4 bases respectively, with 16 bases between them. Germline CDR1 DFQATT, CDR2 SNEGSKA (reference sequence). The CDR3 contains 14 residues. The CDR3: CSASSLLSSYEQYF. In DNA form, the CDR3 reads TGCAGTGCTAGTAGTTTGTTAAGTAGTTACGAGCAGTACTTC.

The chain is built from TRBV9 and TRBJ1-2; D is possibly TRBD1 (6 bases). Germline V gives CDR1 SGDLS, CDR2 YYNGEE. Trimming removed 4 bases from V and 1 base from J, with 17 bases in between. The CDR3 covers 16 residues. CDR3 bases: TGTGCCAGCAGCCCCCGGGACACAAACTTTAACTATGGCTACACCTTC. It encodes CASSPRDTNFNYGYTF. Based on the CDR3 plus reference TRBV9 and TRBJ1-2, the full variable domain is DSGVTQTPKHLITATGQRVTLRCSPRSGDLSVYWYQQSLDQGLQFLIQYYNGEERAKGNILERFSAQQFPDLHSELNLSSLELGDSALYFCASSPRDTNFNYGYTFGSGTRLTVV.

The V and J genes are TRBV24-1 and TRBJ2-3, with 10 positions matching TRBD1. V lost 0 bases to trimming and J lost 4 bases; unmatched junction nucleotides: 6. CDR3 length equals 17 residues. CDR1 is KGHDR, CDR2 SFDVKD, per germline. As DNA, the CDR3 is TGTGCCACCAGTGATTTGCAGGGGACAGGGGCCGCAGATACGCAGTATTTT. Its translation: CATSDLQGTGAADTQYF.

The CDR3 loop reads CASSQDATGEASYNEQFF. CDR3 DNA: TGCGCCAGCAGCCAAGACGCTACAGGGGAGGCATCATACAATGAGCAGTTCTTC. The chain joins TRBV4-3 to TRBJ2-1; tentative D call: TRBD1 (7 bases). CDR1 and CDR2 (germline): LGHNA, YSLEER. The CDR3 length is 18 residues. V was cut by 0 bases and J by 4 bases, with 19 bases left in between.

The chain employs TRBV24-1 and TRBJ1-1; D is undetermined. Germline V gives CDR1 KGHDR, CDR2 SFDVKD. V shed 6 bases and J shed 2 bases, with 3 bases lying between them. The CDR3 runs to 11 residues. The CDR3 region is CATSHNTEAFF. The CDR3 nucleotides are TGTGCCACCAGTCACAACACTGAAGCTTTCTTT.

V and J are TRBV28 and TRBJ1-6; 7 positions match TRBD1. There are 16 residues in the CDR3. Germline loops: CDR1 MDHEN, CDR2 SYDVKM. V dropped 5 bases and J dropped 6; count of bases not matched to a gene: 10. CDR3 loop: CASSVPRQGGNSPLHF. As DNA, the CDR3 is TGTGCCAGCAGTGTTCCTCGACAGGGAGGTAATTCACCCCTCCACTTT.

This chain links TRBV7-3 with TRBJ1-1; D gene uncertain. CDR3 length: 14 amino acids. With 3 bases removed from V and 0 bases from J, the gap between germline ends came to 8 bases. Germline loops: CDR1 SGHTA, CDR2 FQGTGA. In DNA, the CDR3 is TGTGCCAGCAGCTTTTCAGAGCTGAACACTGAAGCTTTCTTT. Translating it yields CASSFSELNTEAFF.

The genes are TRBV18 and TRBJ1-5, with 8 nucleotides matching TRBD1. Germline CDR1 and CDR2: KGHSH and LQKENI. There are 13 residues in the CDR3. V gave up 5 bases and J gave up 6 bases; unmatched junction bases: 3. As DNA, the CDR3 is TGTGCCAGCTCAGCGGACAGGGTTCAGCCCCAGCATTTT. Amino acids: CASSADRVQPQHF.

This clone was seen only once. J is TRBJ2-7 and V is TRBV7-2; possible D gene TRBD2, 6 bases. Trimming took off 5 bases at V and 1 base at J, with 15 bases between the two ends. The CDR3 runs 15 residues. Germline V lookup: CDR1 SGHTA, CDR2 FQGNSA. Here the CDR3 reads CASSPPWAGSYEQYF. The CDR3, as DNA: TGTGCCAGCAGCCCCCCGTGGGCGGGGTCCTACGAGCAGTACTTC.

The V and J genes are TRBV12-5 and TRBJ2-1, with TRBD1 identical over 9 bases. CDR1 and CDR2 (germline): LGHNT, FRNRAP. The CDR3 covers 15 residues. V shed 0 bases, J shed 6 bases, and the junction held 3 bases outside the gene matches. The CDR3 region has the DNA TGTGCTAGTGGTTTGGTACCGGACAGGGGCAATGAGCAGTTCTTC. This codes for CASGLVPDRGNEQFF.

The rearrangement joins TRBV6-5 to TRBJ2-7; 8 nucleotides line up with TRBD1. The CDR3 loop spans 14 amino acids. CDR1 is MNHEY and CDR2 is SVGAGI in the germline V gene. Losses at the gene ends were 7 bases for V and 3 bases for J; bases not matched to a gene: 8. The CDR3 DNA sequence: TGTGCCAGCACCGAAGGACAGGGATACTACGAGCAGTACTTC. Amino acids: CASTEGQGYYEQYF.

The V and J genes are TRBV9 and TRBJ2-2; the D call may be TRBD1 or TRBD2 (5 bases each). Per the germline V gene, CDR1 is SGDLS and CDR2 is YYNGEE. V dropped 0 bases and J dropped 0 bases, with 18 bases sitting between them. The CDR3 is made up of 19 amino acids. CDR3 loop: CASSVGSGPGSANTGELFF. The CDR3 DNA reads TGTGCCAGCAGCGTAGGGAGTGGGCCAGGGAGCGCGAACACCGGGGAGCTGTTTTTT.

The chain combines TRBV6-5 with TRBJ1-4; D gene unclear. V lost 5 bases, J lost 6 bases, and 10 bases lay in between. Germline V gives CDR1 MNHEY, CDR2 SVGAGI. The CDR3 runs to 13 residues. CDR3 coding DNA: TGTGCCAGCAGTCTCGCGGGAGATGAAAAACTGTTTTTT. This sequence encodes CASSLAGDEKLFF.

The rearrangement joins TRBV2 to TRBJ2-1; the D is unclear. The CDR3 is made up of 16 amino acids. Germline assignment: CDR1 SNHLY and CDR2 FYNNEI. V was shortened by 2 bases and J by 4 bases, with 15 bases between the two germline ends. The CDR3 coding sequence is TGTGCCAGCAGTGAACGAATGGATAAAAGGTACAATGAGCAGTTCTTC. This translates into CASSERMDKRYNEQFF. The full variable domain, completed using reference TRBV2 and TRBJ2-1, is EPEVTQTPSHQVTQMGQEVILRCVPISNHLYFYWYRQILGQKVEFLVSFYNNEISEKSEIFDDQFSVERPDGSNFTLKIRSTKLEDSAMYFCASSERMDKRYNEQFFGPGTRLTVL.

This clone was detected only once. The DNA of the CDR3 is TGTGCCAGCAGTTTTCTCACTATGAACACTGAAGCTTTCTTT. Protein product: CASSFLTMNTEAFF. The chain employs TRBV28 and TRBJ1-1; D gene unclear. The germline V and J ends were trimmed by 3 bases and 0 bases, with 8 bases remaining between them. CDR1 MDHEN and CDR2 SYDVKM come from the germline V gene. This CDR3 spans 14 amino acids.

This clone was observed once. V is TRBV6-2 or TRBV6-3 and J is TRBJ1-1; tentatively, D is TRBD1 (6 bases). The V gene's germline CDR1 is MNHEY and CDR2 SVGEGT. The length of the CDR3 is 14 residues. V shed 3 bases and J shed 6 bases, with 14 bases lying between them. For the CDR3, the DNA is TGTGCCAGCAGTTATTACAGGGAAGCAGCTGAAGCTTTCTTT. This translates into CASSYYREAAEAFF.

Here the CDR3 reads CASSARGSSYNEQFF. The CDR3 DNA is TGTGCCAGCAGCGCGCGGGGGAGCTCCTACAATGAGCAGTTCTTC. The J gene is TRBJ2-1, the V gene TRBV7-3; TRBD2 matches 7 bases. Germline V gene sequence: CDR1 SGHTA, CDR2 FQGTGA. The ends lost 5 bases at V and 0 bases at J; junction bases unmatched: 4. CDR3 length equals 15 residues.

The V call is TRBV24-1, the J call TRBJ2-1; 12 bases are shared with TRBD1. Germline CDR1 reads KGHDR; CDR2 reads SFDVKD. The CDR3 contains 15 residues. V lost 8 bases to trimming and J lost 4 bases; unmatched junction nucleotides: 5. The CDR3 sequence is CATTGDRGRYNEQFF. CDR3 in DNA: TGTGCCACCACCGGGGACAGGGGGCGGTACAATGAGCAGTTCTTC.

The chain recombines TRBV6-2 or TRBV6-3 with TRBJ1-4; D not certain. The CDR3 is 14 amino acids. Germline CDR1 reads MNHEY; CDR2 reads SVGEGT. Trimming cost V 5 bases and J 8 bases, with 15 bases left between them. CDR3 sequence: CASSDPGQGEKLFF. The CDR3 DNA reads TGTGCCAGCAGTGACCCGGGCCAAGGGGAAAAACTGTTTTTT.

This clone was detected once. CDR3 in amino acids: CASSYRTRDQPQHF. In nucleotides, the CDR3 is TGTGCCAGCAGTTACCGGACACGAGATCAGCCCCAGCATTTT. This chain connects TRBV6-2 or TRBV6-3 to TRBJ1-5; the D gene is possibly TRBD1 (5 bases). Trimming stripped 2 bases from V and 5 bases from J, with 10 bases between. The CDR3 is 14 residues long. From germline, CDR1 is MNHEY and CDR2 SVGEGT.

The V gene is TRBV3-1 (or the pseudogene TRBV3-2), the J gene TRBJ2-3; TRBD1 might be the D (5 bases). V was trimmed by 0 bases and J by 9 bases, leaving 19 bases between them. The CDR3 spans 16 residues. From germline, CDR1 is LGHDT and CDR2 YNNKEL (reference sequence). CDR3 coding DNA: TGTGCCAGCAGCCAAGATTTGACAGTCCGAGGACAAACGCAGTATTTT. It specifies CASSQDLTVRGQTQYF.

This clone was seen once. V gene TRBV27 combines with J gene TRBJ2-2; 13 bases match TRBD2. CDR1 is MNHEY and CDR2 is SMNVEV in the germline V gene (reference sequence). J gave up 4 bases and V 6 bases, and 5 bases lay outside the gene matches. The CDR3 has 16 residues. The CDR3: CASRKLAGGITGELFF. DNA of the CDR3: TGTGCCAGCAGAAAACTAGCGGGAGGGATCACCGGGGAGCTGTTTTTT.